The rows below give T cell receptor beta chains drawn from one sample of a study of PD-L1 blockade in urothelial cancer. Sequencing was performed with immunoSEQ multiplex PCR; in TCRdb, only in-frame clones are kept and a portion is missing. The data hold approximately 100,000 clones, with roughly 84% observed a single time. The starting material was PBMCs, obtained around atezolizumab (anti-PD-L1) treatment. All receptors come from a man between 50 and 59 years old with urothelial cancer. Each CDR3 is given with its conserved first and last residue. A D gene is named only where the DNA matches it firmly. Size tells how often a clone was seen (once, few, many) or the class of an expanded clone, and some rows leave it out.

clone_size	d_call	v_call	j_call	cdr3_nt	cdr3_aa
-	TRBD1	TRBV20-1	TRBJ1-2	TGCAGTGCTTACAGGGGGCTCGGCTACACCTTC	CSAYRGLGYTF
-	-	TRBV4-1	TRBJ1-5	TGCGCCAGCAGCCAAGAATCTGCAGGGGTGTATCAGCCCCAGCATTTT	CASSQESAGVYQPQHF
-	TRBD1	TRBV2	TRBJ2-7	TGTGCCAGCAGAGAGGGGGCCCCCTACGAGCAGTACTTC	CASREGAPYEQYF
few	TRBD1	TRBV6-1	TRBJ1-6	TGTGCCAGCAGTGAAGCTGGACAGGGAGCACCCCTCCACTTT	CASSEAGQGAPLHF
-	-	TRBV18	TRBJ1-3	TGTGCCAGCTCACACGGACAGCTAACCCTGAGCTCTGGAAACACCATATATTTT	CASSHGQLTLSSGNTIYF
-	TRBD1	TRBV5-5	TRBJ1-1	TGTGCCAGCAAACGACAGGGGGCAGATGACACTGAAGCTTTCTTT	CASKRQGADDTEAFF
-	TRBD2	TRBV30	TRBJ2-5	TGTGCCTGGGGGAGACTAGCAGCCGGGGGGGAGACCCAGTACTTC	CAWGRLAAGGETQYF
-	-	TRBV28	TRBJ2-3	TGTGCCAGCAGTTTAGGAGGGGCAGATACGCAGTATTTT	CASSLGGADTQYF
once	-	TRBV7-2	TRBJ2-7	TGTGCCAGCAGCTTTTCAGGGCGGGCGGGATCATACTCCTACGAGCAGTACTTC	CASSFSGRAGSYSYEQYF
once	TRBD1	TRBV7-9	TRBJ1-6	TGTGCCAGCAGCTTAGGTGGACAGGGGGTTTCACCCCTCCACTTT	CASSLGGQGVSPLHF
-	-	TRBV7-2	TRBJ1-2	TGTGCCAGCAGCTCCGGCGGGTTAGCTAACTATGGCTACACCTTC	CASSSGGLANYGYTF
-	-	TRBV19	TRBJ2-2	TGTGCCAGGGAGAAGCGGCGACCACTGGGCGGGGAGCTGTTTTTT	CAREKRRPLGGELFF
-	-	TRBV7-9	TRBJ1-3	TGTGCCAGCACCTCAAGGGGCTCTGGAAACACCATATATTTT	CASTSRGSGNTIYF
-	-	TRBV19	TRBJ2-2	TGTGCCAGTAGTATAGATTTGGCGGGGAGGACGAACACCGGGGAGCTGTTTTTT	CASSIDLAGRTNTGELFF
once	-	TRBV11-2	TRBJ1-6	TGTGCCAGCAGCTCACGCCCCTCGGGGGTTGAACCCTATAATTCACCCCTCCACTTT	CASSSRPSGVEPYNSPLHF
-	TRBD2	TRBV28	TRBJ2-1	TGTGCCAGCAGTTTACCTAGCGGGATAGAGTACAATGAGCAGTTCTTC	CASSLPSGIEYNEQFF
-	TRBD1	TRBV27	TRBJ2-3	TGTGCCAGCAGCCTCCTGACAGGGACAGATACGCAGTATTTT	CASSLLTGTDTQYF
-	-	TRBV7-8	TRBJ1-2	TGTGCCAGCAGCTTAGCGGAGCGGTATGGCTACACCTTC	CASSLAERYGYTF
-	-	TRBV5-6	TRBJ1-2	TGTGCCAGCAGCTTTTCCCCTCCGGTCTATGGCTACACCTTC	CASSFSPPVYGYTF
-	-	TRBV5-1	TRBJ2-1	TGCGCCAGCAGCTTGCAACCGGGGGAGTACAATGAGCAGTTCTTC	CASSLQPGEYNEQFF
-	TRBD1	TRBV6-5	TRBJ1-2	TGTGCCAGCAATCAGTACAGGGGGCATCATGGCTACACCTTC	CASNQYRGHHGYTF
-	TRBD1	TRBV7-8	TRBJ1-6	TGTGCCAGCAGCGACCGAGGGAGGGGACAGGGCCTCTACACCCTCCACTTT	CASSDRGRGQGLYTLHF
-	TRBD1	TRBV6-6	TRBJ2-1	TGTGCCAGCAGTTACACCCCCGGACAGGTAGACAATGAGCAGTTCTTC	CASSYTPGQVDNEQFF
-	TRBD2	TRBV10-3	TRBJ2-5	TGTGCCGCTAGGACTAGCGGGTACCAAGAGACCCAGTACTTC	CAARTSGYQETQYF
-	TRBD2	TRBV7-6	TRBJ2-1	TGTGCCAGCAGTCGGACTAGCGGGATTGGCTACAATGAGCAGTTCTTC	CASSRTSGIGYNEQFF
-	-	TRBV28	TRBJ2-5	TGTGCCAGCAGTTTTGCTTTCGACACATATCAGAACCAGTACTTC	CASSFAFDTYQNQYF
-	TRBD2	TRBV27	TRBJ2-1	TGTGCCAGCAGTTTTTTGTCTAGCGGGAGGAATGAGCAGTTCTTC	CASSFLSSGRNEQFF
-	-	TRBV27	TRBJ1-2	TGTGCCAGCAGTTTATTCGCGGTCCGGGAAAACCCAACTGATAGTTATGGCTACACCTTC	CASSLFAVRENPTDSYGYTF
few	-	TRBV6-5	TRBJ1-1	TGTGCCAGCAGTTACTCCGGGGCGGGGAGGCGGACTGAAGCTTTCTTT	CASSYSGAGRRTEAFF
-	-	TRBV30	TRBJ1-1	TGTGCCTGGAGTGTAATTAGAACTTTAAGAATGAACACTGAAGCTTTCTTT	CAWSVIRTLRMNTEAFF
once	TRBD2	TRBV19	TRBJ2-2	TGTGCCAGTAATAGCGGGAGTAATACCGGGGAGCTGTTTTTT	CASNSGSNTGELFF
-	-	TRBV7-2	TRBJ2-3	TGTGCCAGCAGCTTATGGGCGAGTCCAGATACGCAGTATTTT	CASSLWASPDTQYF
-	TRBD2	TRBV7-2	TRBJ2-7	TGTGCCAGCAGCTACTTAGCGGGATCCCCCTACGAGCAGTACTTC	CASSYLAGSPYEQYF
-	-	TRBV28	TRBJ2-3	TGTGCCAGCAGGAAAATAGCGGGCACAGATACGCAGTATTTT	CASRKIAGTDTQYF
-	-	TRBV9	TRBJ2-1	TGTGCCAGCAGCGTAGTATCTGGGCTCGATAATGAGCAGTTCTTC	CASSVVSGLDNEQFF
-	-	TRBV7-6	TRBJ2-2	TGTGCCAGCTTACCAGGAGGCCCCTTGATGGACGGGGAGCTGTTTTTT	CASLPGGPLMDGELFF
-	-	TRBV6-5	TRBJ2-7	TGTGCCAGCAGTTACTCGAGTACTAGCTCTAACTACGAGCAGTACTTC	CASSYSSTSSNYEQYF
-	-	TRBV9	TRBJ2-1	TGTGCCAGCAGTCCTAAGACACGGGATTACTACAATGAGCAGTTCTTC	CASSPKTRDYYNEQFF
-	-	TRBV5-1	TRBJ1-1	TGCGCCAGCAGCGTGACAGTGAACACTGAAGCTTTCTTT	CASSVTVNTEAFF
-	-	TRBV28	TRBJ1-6	TGTGCCAGCAGTTACCCGACAGCCTATAATTCACCCCTCCACTTT	CASSYPTAYNSPLHF
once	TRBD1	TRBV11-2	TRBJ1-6	TGTGCCAGCAGCTTCTATCTCGGGACAGGGGGGAGTAATTCACCCCTCCACTTT	CASSFYLGTGGSNSPLHF
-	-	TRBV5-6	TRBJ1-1	TGTGCCAGCAGCTTGGACAGGCGTCGAGTTACTGAAGCTTTCTTT	CASSLDRRRVTEAFF
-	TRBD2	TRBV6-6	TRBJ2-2	TGTGCCAGCAGCTTAGCGGGAGGGAACACCGGGGAGCTGTTTTTT	CASSLAGGNTGELFF
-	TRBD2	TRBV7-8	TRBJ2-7	TGTGCCAGCAGCTTGTCGGCTAGCGGGGCCAGGCCCCTCGAGCAGTACTTC	CASSLSASGARPLEQYF
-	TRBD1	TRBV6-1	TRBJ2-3	TGTGCCAGCAGTGTAACAGGGGGTAGCACAGATACGCAGTATTTT	CASSVTGGSTDTQYF
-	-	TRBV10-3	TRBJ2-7	TGTGCCACCGGTTCGGGCTACGAGCAGTACTTC	CATGSGYEQYF
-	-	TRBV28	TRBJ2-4	TGTGCCAGCAGTAGAGGTAGGCAGCGCAAAAACATTCAGTACTTC	CASSRGRQRKNIQYF
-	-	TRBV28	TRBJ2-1	TGTGCCGCCGCCGGGTGGGTCAATGAGCAGTTCTTC	CAAAGWVNEQFF
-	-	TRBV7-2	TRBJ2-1	TGTGCCAGCAGCTTAGATTATTTTGAGCAGTTCTTC	CASSLDYFEQFF
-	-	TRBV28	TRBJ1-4	TGTGCCAGCAGTTTAATGAGAGAAAAACTGTTTTTT	CASSLMREKLFF
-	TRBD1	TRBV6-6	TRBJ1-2	TGTGCCAGCAGTTACTCGGGACAGCACTATGGCTACACCTTC	CASSYSGQHYGYTF
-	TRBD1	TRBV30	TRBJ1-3	TGTGCCTGGAGTGTGTTACAGGGGAACACCATATATTTT	CAWSVLQGNTIYF
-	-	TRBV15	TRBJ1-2	TGTGCCACCAGCAGAGAATACAGTCCCTATGGCTACACCTTC	CATSREYSPYGYTF
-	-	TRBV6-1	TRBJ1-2	TGTGCCAGCAAGAGGACAGACCCGCTATATGGCTACACCTTC	CASKRTDPLYGYTF
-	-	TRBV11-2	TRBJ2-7	TGTGCCAGCAGCAAACTAGTGTGGGAGCAGTACTTC	CASSKLVWEQYF